This T cell receptor (beta chain) emerged from a study of cytomegalovirus exposure and HLA in healthy donors. Study-wide results and caveats: A link between a missense DCLRE1C variant and TCR beta V- and J-gene trimming emerged from a later analysis. The study flagged 150 to 200 TCR beta chains as cytomegalovirus-associated.

Trimming removed 1 base at V and 3 bases at J, with 6 bases between. There are 13 residues in the CDR3. Germline lookup yields CDR1 SGHTA and CDR2 FQGNSA. This clone has a single count. Its antigen is unidentified. Within the sample, other DNA sequences also encode this same CDR3. PCR primers comprised 60 Vbeta and 13 Jbeta primers. The repertoire was sequenced with immunoSEQ multiplex PCR; TCRdb's copy has only in-frame clones and lacks some. This table holds approximately 200,000 clones, 70% to 85% found once. This TCR came from a boy younger than 10 in good health and CMV-seronegative. Source material: PBMCs. This chain joins TRBV7-2 and TRBJ2-5; D remains ambiguous. DNA of the CDR3: TGTGCCAGCAGCTTAGACTCCGAAGAGACCCAGTACTTC. This gives the protein CASSLDSEETQYF.